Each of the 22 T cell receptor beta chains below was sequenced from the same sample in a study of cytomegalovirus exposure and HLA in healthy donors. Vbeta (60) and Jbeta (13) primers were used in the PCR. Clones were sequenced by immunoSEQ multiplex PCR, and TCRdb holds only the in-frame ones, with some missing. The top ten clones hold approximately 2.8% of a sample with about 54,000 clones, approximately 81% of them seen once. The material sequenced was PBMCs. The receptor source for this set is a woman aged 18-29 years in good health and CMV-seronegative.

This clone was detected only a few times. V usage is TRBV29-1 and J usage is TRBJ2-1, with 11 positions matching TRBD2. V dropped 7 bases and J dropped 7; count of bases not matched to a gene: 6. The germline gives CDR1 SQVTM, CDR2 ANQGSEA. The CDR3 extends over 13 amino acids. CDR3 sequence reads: CSAVAGGPNEQFF. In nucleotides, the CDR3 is TGCAGCGCCGTAGCGGGAGGGCCGAATGAGCAGTTCTTC.

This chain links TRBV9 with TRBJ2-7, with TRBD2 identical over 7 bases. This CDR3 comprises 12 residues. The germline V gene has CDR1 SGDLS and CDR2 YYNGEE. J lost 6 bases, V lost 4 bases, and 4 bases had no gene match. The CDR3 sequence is CASSTTGGEQYF. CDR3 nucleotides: TGTGCCAGCAGCACAACGGGGGGCGAGCAGTACTTC.

The CDR3 coding sequence is TGTGCCAGCACGGAGGGTCTATTCTACAATGAGCAGTTCTTC. This codes for CASTEGLFYNEQFF. The chain recombines TRBV6-5 with TRBJ2-1; possible D gene TRBD2, 6 bases. Germline V lookup: CDR1 MNHEY, CDR2 SVGAGI. The CDR3 is 14 residues long. Trimming removed 7 bases from V and 3 bases from J, with 13 bases in between.

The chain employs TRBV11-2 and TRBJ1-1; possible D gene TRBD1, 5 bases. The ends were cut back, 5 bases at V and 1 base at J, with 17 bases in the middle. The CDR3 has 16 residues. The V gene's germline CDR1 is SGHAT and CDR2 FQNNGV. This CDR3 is CASSLLPRTRNTEAFF. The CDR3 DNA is TGTGCCAGCAGCCTCCTCCCTCGGACAAGGAACACTGAAGCTTTCTTT.

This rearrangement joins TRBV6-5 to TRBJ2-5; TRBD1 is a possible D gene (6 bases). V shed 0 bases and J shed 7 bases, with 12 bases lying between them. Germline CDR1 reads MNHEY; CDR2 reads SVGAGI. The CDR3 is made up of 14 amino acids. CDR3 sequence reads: CASSYSRQVGTQYF. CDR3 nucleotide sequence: TGTGCCAGCAGTTACTCCCGACAGGTTGGGACCCAGTACTTC.

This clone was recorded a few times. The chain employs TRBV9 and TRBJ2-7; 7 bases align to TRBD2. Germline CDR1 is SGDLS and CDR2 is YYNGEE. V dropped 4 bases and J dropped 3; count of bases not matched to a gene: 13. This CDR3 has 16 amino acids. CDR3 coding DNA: TGTGCCAGCAGCCCTGGCTCGGGACTACCATTCTACGAGCAGTACTTC. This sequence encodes CASSPGSGLPFYEQYF.

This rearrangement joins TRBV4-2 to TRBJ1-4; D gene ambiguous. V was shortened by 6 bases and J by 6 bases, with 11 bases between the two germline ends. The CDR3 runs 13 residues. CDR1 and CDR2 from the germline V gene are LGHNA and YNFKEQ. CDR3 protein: CASRRPTDEKLFF. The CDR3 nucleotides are TGTGCCAGCAGGAGACCAACAGATGAAAAACTGTTTTTT.

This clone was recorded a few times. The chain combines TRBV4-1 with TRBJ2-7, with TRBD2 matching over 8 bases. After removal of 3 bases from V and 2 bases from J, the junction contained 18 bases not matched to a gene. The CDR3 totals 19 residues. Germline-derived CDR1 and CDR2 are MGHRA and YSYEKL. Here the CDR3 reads CASSHTEWVMLGLAYEQYF. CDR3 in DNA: TGCGCCAGCAGCCACACTGAGTGGGTGATGTTGGGACTAGCCTACGAGCAGTACTTC.

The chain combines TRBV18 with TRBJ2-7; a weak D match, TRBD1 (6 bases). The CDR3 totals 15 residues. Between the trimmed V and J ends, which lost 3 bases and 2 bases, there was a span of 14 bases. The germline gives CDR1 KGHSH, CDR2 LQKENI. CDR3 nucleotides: TGTGCCAGCTCACCCAGTGCAGGGGTTGCCTACGAGCAGTACTTC. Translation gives CASSPSAGVAYEQYF.

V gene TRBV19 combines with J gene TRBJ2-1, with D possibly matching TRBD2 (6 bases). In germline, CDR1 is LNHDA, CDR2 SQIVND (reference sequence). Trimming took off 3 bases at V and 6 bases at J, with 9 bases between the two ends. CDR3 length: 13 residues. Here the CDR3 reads CASSIGGANEQFF. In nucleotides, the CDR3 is TGTGCCAGTAGTATTGGAGGGGCCAATGAGCAGTTCTTC.

CDR3 loop: CSVRTSSAYEQYF. DNA for the CDR3: TGCAGCGTTCGGACTAGCTCAGCGTACGAGCAGTACTTC. V gene TRBV29-1 combines with J gene TRBJ2-7; 8 bases are shared with TRBD2. J was trimmed by 4 bases and V by 5 bases; bases with no gene match: 7. Germline V gene lookup returns CDR1 SQVTM and CDR2 ANQGSEA. The CDR3 has 13 amino acids.

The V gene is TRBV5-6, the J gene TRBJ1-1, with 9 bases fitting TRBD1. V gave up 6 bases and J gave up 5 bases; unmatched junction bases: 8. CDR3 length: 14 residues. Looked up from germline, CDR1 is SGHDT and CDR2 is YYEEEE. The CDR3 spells CASNFGTGPTEAFF. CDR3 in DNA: TGTGCCAGCAACTTCGGGACAGGGCCGACTGAAGCTTTCTTT.

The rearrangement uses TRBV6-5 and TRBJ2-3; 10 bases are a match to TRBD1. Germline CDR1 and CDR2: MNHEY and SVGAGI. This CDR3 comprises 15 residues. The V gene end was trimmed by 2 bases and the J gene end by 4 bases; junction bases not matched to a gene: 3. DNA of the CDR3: TGTGCCAGCAGTTACAAGGGACAGGGGCCAGATACGCAGTATTTT. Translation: CASSYKGQGPDTQYF.

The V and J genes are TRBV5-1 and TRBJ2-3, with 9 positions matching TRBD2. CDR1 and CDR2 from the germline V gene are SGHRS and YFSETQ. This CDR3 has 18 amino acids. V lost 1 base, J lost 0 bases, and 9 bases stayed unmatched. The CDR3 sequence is CASSLRPIAGGSTDTQYF. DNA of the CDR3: TGCGCCAGCAGCTTGCGGCCTATTGCGGGAGGGAGCACAGATACGCAGTATTTT.

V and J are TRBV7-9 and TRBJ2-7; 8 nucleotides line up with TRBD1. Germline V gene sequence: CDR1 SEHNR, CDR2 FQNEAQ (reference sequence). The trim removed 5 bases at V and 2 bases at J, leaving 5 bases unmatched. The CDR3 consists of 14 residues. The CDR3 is CASSPKTGAYEQYF. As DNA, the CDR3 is TGTGCCAGCAGCCCTAAGACAGGGGCCTACGAGCAGTACTTC.

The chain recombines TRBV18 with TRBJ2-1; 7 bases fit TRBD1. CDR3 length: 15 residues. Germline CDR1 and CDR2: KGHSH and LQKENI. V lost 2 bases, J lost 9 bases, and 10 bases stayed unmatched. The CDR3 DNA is TGTGCCAGCTCACCAAGGGGACAGAGAGTGAGTGAGCAGTTCTTC. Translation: CASSPRGQRVSEQFF.

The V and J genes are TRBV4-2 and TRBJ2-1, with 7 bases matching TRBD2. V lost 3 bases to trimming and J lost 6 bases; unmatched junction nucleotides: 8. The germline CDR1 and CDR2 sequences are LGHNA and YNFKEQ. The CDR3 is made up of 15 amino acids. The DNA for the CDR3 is TGTGCCAGCAGCCAGGGGCTAGCGGAGGGCAATGAGCAGTTCTTC. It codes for CASSQGLAEGNEQFF.

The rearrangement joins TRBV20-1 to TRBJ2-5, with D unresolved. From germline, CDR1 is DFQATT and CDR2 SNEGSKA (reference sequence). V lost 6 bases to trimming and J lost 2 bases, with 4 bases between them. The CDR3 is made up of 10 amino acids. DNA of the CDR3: TGCAGTGCGCAGCAAGAGACCCAGTACTTC. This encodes CSAQQETQYF.

CDR3 sequence: CASSQKSGLAGEISSYEQYF. The DNA for the CDR3 is TGTGCCAGCAGCCAAAAAAGTGGACTAGCGGGAGAGATTAGCTCCTACGAGCAGTACTTC. The chain carries TRBV14 and TRBJ2-7; 13 bases line up with TRBD2. The CDR3 contains 20 residues. Germline V gene sequence: CDR1 SGHDN, CDR2 FVKESK. The V and J ends lost 2 bases and 0 bases, in that order; junction bases with no gene match: 13. The full variable domain, rest sourced from reference TRBV14 and TRBJ2-7, is EAGVTQFPSHSVIEKGQTVTLRCDPISGHDNLYWYRRVMGKEIKFLLHFVKESKQDESGMPNNRFLAERTGGTYSTLKVQPAELEDSGVYFCASSQKSGLAGEISSYEQYFGPGTRLTVT.

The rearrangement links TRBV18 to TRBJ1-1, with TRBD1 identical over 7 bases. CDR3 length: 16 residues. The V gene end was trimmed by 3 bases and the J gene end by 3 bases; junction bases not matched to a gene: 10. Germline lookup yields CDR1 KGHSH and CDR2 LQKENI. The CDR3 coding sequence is TGTGCCAGCTCACCCCGGGGACAGTTCGGGGACACTGAAGCTTTCTTT. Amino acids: CASSPRGQFGDTEAFF.

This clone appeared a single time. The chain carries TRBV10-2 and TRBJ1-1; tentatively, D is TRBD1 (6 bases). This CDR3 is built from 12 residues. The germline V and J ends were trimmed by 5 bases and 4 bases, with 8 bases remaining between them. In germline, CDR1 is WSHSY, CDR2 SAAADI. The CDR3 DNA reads TGCGCCAGCAGTCCAGGGGCCACTGAAGCTTTCTTT. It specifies CASSPGATEAFF.

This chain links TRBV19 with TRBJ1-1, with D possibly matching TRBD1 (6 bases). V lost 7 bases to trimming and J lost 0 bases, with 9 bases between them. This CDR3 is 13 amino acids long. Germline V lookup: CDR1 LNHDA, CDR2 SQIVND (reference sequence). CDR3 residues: CASNTGLNTEAFF. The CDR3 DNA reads TGTGCCAGTAACACAGGGTTGAACACTGAAGCTTTCTTT.